A single sample is the source of the 15 T cell receptor beta chains below, sequenced in a study of spatial heterogeneity in lung cancer. From the 5' RACE reads, TCRdb called clonotypes with MiXCR, one entry per CDR3 protein. The sample holds 14,000 or so distinct CDR3 sequences, approximately 4.5% seen once. Time point noted: sample taken at primary tumor resection. Study conclusions and caveats: Within tumors, counts of expanded alpha and beta TCRs tracked tumor mutation counts.

These TCRs are of unknown antigen specificity. The material sequenced was lung tumor tissue, taken at surgery. The receptors were sampled from a female donor with early-stage non-small cell lung cancer.

This clonotype was recorded many times. J is TRBJ2-7 and V is TRBV7-2; D unresolved. This CDR3 has 13 amino acids. The germline V gene has CDR1 SGHTA and CDR2 FQGNSA. Trimming pared 4 bases from V and 0 bases from J, leaving 7 bases between. DNA of the CDR3: TGTGCCAGCAGCTCACCCGACTCCTACGAGCAGTACTTC. Amino acid sequence: CASSSPDSYEQYF.

This clonotype has more than one count but fewer than ten. The chain couples TRBV7-3 to TRBJ1-6; D remains ambiguous. The V end lost 3 bases, the J end lost 3 bases, and 6 bases lay between the germline ends. Germline-derived CDR1 and CDR2 are SGHTA and FQGTGA. The CDR3 contains 14 residues. The CDR3: CASSFQSYNSPLHF. CDR3 sequence (DNA): TGTGCCAGCAGCTTTCAGAGCTATAATTCACCCCTCCACTTT.

In this sample, this clonotype turned up many times. The rearrangement links TRBV20-1 to TRBJ1-2; no clear D gene. The CDR3 sequence is 17 residues long. Trimming removed 0 bases at V and 0 bases at J, with 17 bases between. Germline CDR1 reads DFQATT; CDR2 reads SNEGSKA (reference sequence). DNA for the CDR3: TGCAGTGCTAGAGATAGTTTAGGCATTACCCCTAACTATGGCTACACCTTC. The encoded protein is CSARDSLGITPNYGYTF.

This clonotype was picked up many times. In DNA, the CDR3 is TGCGCCAGCAGTCCTTCGACAGCGAACACTGAAGCTTTCTTT. The encoded protein is CASSPSTANTEAFF. The rearrangement uses TRBV10-1 and TRBJ1-1; tentatively, D is TRBD1 (5 bases). The CDR3 loop spans 14 amino acids. Germline V gene sequence: CDR1 WNHNN, CDR2 SYGVQD (reference sequence). Between the trimmed V and J ends, which lost 5 bases and 1 base, there was a span of 11 bases.

This clonotype was detected a few times. The chain links TRBV15 to TRBJ2-7; perhaps D is TRBD1 or TRBD2 (5 bases each). Trimming took 5 bases from V and 3 from J, leaving 17 bases between them. The CDR3 has 15 amino acids. The germline CDR1 and CDR2 sequences are LNHNV and YYDKDF (reference sequence). The CDR3 bases are TGTGCCACCAGCGTCTTACCGGGACCCCACTACGAGCAGTACTTC. It encodes CATSVLPGPHYEQYF. Full variable domain (rest looked up from reference TRBV15 and TRBJ2-7): DAMVIQNPRYQVTQFGKPVTLSCSQTLNHNVMYWYQQKSSQAPKLLFHYYDKDFNNEADTPDNFQSRRPNTSFCFLDIRSPGLGDTAMYLCATSVLPGPHYEQYFGPGTRLTVT.

In regard to this clonotype: This clone may be a read error of a much larger clone one base away. This chain uses TRBV2 with TRBJ1-1; D not resolved. Trimming shortened V by 7 bases and J by 8 bases, and 14 bases separated the two germline ends. Per the germline V gene, CDR1 is SNHLY and CDR2 is FYNNEI. This CDR3 is 12 amino acids long. This CDR3 reads CASNRFNREAFF. The CDR3 DNA is TGTGCCAGCAATAGATTTAATCGGGAAGCTTTCTTT. The full variable domain, with the rest looked up from reference TRBV2 and TRBJ1-1, is EPEVTQTPSHQVTQMGQEVILRCVPISNHLYFYWYRQILGQKVEFLVSFYNNEISEKSEIFDDQFSVERPDGSNFTLKIRSTKLEDSAMYFCASNRFNREAFFGQGTRLTVV.

The rearrangement links TRBV6-5 to TRBJ2-6; possible D gene TRBD1, 7 bases. The CDR3 contains 15 residues. The V end was cut by 6 bases, the J end by 4 bases, with 13 bases between. Germline assignment: CDR1 MNHEY and CDR2 SVGAGI. CDR3 protein: CASRTGEDGANVLTF. Here the CDR3 DNA reads TGTGCCAGCAGAACAGGGGAGGACGGGGCCAACGTCCTGACTTTC.

This clonotype has at least ten counts. The chain joins TRBV6-5 to TRBJ2-6, with 9 bases aligning to TRBD2. Trimming removed 8 bases from V and 0 bases from J; junction bases left unmatched: 11. This CDR3 spans 18 amino acids. CDR1 is MNHEY, CDR2 SVGAGI, per germline. The CDR3 protein is CASSGASGVDSGANVLTF. The DNA for the CDR3 is TGTGCCAGCTCTGGGGCTAGCGGGGTCGACTCTGGGGCCAACGTCCTGACTTTC.

The genes are TRBV20-1 and TRBJ1-1; TRBD1 is a possible D gene (5 bases). The CDR3 length is 13 residues. Germline V gives CDR1 DFQATT, CDR2 SNEGSKA (reference sequence). Trimming stripped 4 bases from V and 3 bases from J, with 12 bases between. CDR3 DNA: TGCAGTGCTAAACTGACAGTAGACACTGAAGCTTTCTTT. This sequence encodes CSAKLTVDTEAFF.

There are many counts of this clonotype. The chain is built from TRBV7-2 and TRBJ1-5; maybe TRBD1 (5 bases). Germline V gene sequence: CDR1 SGHTA, CDR2 FQGNSA. V gave up 7 bases and J gave up 0 bases, with 13 bases separating them. This CDR3 contains 15 residues. The DNA of the CDR3 is TGTGCCAGCACCCAACTGGGGACTAGCAATCAGCCCCAGCATTTT. This sequence encodes CASTQLGTSNQPQHF.

The table lists this clonotype with many counts. J is TRBJ2-1 and V is TRBV19; D is tentatively TRBD1 or TRBD2 (5 bases each). Germline V CDR1 and CDR2: LNHDA, SQIVND (reference sequence). This CDR3 has 15 amino acids. Between the trimmed V and J ends, which lost 4 bases and 3 bases, there was a span of 13 bases. DNA of the CDR3: TGTGCCAGTAGTACCGACAGAGGGAGCTACAATGAGCAGTTCTTC. Protein sequence: CASSTDRGSYNEQFF.

Ten or more counts support this clonotype. The chain links TRBV3-1 to TRBJ1-2; unclear D gene. Germline CDR1 is LGHDT and CDR2 is YNNKEL (reference sequence). The V gene lost 1 base and the J gene lost 7 bases, with 7 bases spanning the gap. CDR3 size: 12 residues. The CDR3 sequence: CASSQGASGYTF. Here the CDR3 DNA reads TGTGCCAGCAGCCAAGGGGCGAGTGGCTACACCTTC.

This clonotype was observed many times. The rearrangement links TRBV12-3 or TRBV12-4 to TRBJ2-7; D gene uncertain. The CDR3 consists of 15 residues. The V end was cut by 6 bases, the J end by 0 bases, with 15 bases between. CDR3 sequence: CASSAPGHFSYEQYF. The CDR3 DNA reads TGTGCCAGCAGCGCACCCGGCCATTTCTCCTACGAGCAGTACTTC.

This clonotype was counted ten times or more. The chain uses TRBV5-1 and TRBJ2-5, with unresolved D. V was clipped by 2 bases and J by 5 bases, with 16 bases between them. The CDR3 runs 15 residues. Per the germline V gene, CDR1 is SGHRS and CDR2 is YFSETQ. The chain's CDR3 is CASSFDELLRETQYF. The CDR3 DNA follows: TGCGCCAGCAGCTTCGACGAGCTGCTCCGGGAGACCCAGTACTTC.

This clonotype appeared many times. The chain has TRBV7-8 and TRBJ2-2; the D is unclear. From germline, CDR1 is SGHVS and CDR2 FQNEAQ. Trimming pared 5 bases from V and 7 bases from J, leaving 11 bases between. CDR3 length: 13 residues. The CDR3 region has the DNA TGTGCCAGCAGCCCATTAGTAGGCGGGGAGCTGTTTTTT. Translating gives CASSPLVGGELFF.